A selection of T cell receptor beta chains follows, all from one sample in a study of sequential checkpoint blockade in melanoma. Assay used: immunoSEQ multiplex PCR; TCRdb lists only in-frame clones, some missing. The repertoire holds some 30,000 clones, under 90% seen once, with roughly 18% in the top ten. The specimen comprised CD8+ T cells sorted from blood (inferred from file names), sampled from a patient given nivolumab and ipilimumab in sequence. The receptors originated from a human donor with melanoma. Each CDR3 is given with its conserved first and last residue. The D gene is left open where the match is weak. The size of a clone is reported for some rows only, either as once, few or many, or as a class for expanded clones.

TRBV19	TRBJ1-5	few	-	CASSIDREGNQPQHF	TGTGCCAGTAGTATAGACAGGGAAGGCAATCAGCCCCAGCATTTT
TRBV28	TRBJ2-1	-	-	CASSTPGSYNEQFF	TGTGCCAGCAGTACCCCGGGTTCCTACAATGAGCAGTTCTTC
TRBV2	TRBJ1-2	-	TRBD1	CASRPEGQGIANYGYTF	TGTGCCAGCAGACCCGAGGGACAGGGGATAGCTAACTATGGCTACACCTTC
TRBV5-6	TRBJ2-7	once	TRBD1	CASSWDREVGEQYF	TGTGCCAGCAGCTGGGACAGGGAGGTCGGCGAGCAGTACTTC
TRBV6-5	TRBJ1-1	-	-	CASSYLEGTEAFF	TGTGCCAGCAGTTACTTAGAGGGCACTGAAGCTTTCTTT
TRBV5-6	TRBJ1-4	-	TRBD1	CASSPGTGDEKLFF	TGTGCCAGCAGCCCCGGGACAGGGGATGAAAAACTGTTTTTT
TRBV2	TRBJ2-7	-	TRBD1	CASSAAGGDEQYF	TGTGCCAGCAGTGCGGCAGGGGGCGACGAGCAGTACTTC
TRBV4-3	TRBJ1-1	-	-	CASSPILGEGTEAFF	TGCGCCAGCAGCCCGATATTAGGGGAGGGGACTGAAGCTTTCTTT
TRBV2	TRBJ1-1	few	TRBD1	CASSAEGTVQFMNTEAFF	TGTGCCAGCAGTGCTGAGGGGACAGTACAATTCATGAACACTGAAGCTTTCTTT
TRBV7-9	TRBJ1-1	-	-	CASSLGLPVNTEAFF	TGTGCCAGCAGCTTAGGATTGCCGGTGAACACTGAAGCTTTCTTT
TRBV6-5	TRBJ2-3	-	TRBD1	CASSDTGQHLDTQYF	TGTGCCAGTTCTGATACGGGACAGCATTTAGATACGCAGTATTTT
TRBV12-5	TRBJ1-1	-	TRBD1	CASGLFPKDRGPEAFF	TGTGCTAGTGGTTTGTTCCCGAAGGACAGGGGGCCTGAAGCTTTCTTT
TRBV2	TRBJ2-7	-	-	CASTEYYEQYF	TGTGCCAGCACCGAGTACTACGAGCAGTACTTC
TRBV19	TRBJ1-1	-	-	CASSIDQQGETTEAFF	TGTGCCAGTAGTATAGATCAACAGGGAGAAACCACTGAAGCTTTCTTT
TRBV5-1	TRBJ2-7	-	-	CASSLGGGEQYF	TGCGCCAGCAGCTTGGGAGGGGGCGAGCAGTACTTC
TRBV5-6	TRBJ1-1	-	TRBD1	CASSLGDSFFMNTEAFF	TGTGCCAGCAGCTTGGGGGACAGCTTTTTTATGAACACTGAAGCTTTCTTT
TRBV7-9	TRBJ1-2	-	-	CASSSPGLTGHGYTF	TGTGCCAGCAGCTCTCCGGGACTCACCGGGCATGGCTACACCTTC
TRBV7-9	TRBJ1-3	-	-	CASSLIGVSGNTIYF	TGTGCCAGCAGCTTGATCGGGGTCTCTGGAAACACCATATATTTT
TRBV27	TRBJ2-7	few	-	CASTLRAGQSYEQYF	TGTGCCAGCACCCTTCGTGCGGGACAGAGCTACGAGCAGTACTTC
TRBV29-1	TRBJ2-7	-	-	CSVEDPWGRHEQYF	TGCAGCGTTGAAGATCCTTGGGGGAGGCACGAGCAGTACTTC
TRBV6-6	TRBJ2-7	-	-	CASSYSVYGQPYEQYF	TGTGCCAGCAGTTACTCAGTATACGGACAGCCCTACGAGCAGTACTTC
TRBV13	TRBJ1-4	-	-	CASSFRSNEKLFF	TGTGCCAGCAGCTTCCGGTCTAATGAAAAACTGTTTTTT
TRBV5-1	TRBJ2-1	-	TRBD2	CASSFSGTTGYEQFF	TGCGCCAGCAGCTTTAGCGGGACCACGGGCTATGAGCAGTTCTTC
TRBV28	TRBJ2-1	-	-	CASSWVLRGAEQFF	TGTGCCAGCAGCTGGGTGCTACGCGGGGCTGAGCAGTTCTTC
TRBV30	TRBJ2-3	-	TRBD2	CAWSYLMGLAGGTDTQYF	TGTGCCTGGTCCTACCTGATGGGACTAGCGGGGGGCACAGATACGCAGTATTTT
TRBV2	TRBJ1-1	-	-	CASSDNWTENTEAFF	TGTGCCAGCAGTGATAACTGGACAGAGAACACTGAAGCTTTCTTT
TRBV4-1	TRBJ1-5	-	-	CASSPTEGGQPQHF	TGCGCCAGCAGTCCGACGGAGGGAGGACAGCCCCAGCATTTT
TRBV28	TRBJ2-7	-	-	CASSSGGQIYF	TGTGCCAGCAGTTCCGGGGGGCAGATTTACTTC
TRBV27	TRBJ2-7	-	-	CASSLLDEQYF	TGTGCCAGCAGTCTACTCGACGAGCAGTACTTC
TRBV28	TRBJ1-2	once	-	CASSFTAKGDDYGYTF	TGTGCCAGCAGTTTTACTGCGAAGGGAGACGACTATGGCTACACCTTC
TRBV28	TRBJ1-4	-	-	CASSFSNEDEKLFF	TGTGCCAGCAGTTTCAGCAACGAGGATGAAAAACTGTTTTTT
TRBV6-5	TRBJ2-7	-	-	CASSPSRDEQYF	TGTGCCAGCAGCCCGTCGCGGGACGAGCAGTACTTC
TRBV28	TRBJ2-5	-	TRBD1	CASSRFEGQGPETQYF	TGTGCCAGCAGTCGCTTCGAGGGACAGGGGCCAGAGACCCAGTACTTC
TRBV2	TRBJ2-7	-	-	CASSETGTRF	TGTGCCAGCAGTGAAACAGGCACTCGCTTC
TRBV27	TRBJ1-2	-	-	CASSPLETPGGYTF	TGTGCCAGCAGTCCTTTAGAGACCCCGGGGGGCTACACCTTC
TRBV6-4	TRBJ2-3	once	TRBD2	CASSATAGGPGRDTQYF	TGTGCCAGCAGTGCCACAGCGGGGGGCCCGGGGAGAGATACGCAGTATTTT
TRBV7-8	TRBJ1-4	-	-	CASSFEYSTNEKLFF	TGTGCCAGCAGCTTTGAGTACTCAACTAATGAAAAACTGTTTTTT
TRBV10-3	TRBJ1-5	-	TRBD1	CAIRPDLGTGEPNQPQHF	TGTGCCATCAGGCCCGATCTCGGGACAGGGGAACCCAATCAGCCCCAGCATTTT
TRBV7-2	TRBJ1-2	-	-	CASSLRATGGKYGYTF	TGTGCCAGCAGCTTGAGGGCGACAGGAGGCAAGTATGGCTACACCTTC
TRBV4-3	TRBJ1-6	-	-	CASSQGEAGSSPLHF	TGCGCCAGCAGCCAAGGGGAAGCAGGGTCTTCACCCCTCCACTTT
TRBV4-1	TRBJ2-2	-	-	CASSQDLEGTGELFF	TGCGCCAGCAGCCAAGACCTAGAGGGCACCGGGGAGCTGTTTTTT
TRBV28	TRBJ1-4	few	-	CASRPLPGEKLFF	TGTGCCAGCAGACCTCTCCCCGGTGAAAAACTGTTTTTT
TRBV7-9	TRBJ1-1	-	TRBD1	CASSFGGGQVPEAFF	TGTGCCAGCAGCTTTGGTGGGGGACAGGTCCCTGAAGCTTTCTTT
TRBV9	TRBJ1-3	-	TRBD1	CASSVGTGSFTIYF	TGTGCCAGCAGCGTTGGGACAGGGTCTTTTACCATATATTTT